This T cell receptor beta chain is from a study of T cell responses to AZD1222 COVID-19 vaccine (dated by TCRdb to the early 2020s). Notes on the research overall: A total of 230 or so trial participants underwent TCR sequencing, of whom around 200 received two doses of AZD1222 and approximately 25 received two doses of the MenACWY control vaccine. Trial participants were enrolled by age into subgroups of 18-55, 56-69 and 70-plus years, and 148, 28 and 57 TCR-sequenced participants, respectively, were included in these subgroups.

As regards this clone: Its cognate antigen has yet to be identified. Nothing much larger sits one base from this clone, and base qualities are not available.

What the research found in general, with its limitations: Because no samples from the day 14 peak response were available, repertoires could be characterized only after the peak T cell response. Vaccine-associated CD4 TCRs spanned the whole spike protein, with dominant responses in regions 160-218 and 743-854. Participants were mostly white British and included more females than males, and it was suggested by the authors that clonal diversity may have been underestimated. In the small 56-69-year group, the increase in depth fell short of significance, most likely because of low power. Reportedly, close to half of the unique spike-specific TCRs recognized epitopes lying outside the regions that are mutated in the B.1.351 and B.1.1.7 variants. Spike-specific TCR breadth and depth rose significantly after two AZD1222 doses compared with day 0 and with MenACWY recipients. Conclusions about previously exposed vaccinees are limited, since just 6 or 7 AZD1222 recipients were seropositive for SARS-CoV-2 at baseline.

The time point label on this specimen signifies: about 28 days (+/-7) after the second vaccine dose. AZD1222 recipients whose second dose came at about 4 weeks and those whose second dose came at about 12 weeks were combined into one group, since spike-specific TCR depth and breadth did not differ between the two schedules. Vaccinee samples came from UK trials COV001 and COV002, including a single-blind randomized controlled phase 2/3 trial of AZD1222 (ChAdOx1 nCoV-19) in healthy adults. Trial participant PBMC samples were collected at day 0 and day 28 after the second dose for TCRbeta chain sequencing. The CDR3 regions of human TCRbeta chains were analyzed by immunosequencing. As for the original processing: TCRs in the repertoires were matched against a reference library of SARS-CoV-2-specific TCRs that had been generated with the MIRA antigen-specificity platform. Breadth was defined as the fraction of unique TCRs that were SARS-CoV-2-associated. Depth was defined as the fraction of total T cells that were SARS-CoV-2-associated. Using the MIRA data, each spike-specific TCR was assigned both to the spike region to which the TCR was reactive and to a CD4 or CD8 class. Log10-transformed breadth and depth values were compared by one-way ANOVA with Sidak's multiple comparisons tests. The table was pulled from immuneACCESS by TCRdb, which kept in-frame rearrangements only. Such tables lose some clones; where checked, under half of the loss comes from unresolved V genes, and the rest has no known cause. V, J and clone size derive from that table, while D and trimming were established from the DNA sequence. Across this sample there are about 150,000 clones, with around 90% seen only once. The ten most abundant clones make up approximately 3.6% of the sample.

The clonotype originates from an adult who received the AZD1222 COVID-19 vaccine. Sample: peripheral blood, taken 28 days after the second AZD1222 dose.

The DNA is as follows: TGTGCCAGCAGCGCCGGACTAGCCCAAGAGACCCAGTACTTC. It translates as CASSAGLAQETQYF. In this chain, TRBV9 is recombined with TRBJ2-5; 8 bases in the middle match TRBD2. The V end gives up 3 bases and the J end 1 base, leaving 2 bases in the junction not matched to a gene. CDR1 and CDR2 are read off the germline V gene as SGDLS and YYNGEE. The CDR3 numbers 14 residues from cysteine through phenylalanine. The read is trimmed to its CDR3 DNA, 42 bases read in frame from base 1.